This entry lists 13 T cell receptor beta chains sequenced from one sample in a study of blood T cells in healthy people across ages. Sample-barcoded 5' priming and a J-beta primer mix drove a second PCR of about 7 to 12 cycles. TCRdb called the 5' RACE reads again in MiXCR, with one record for every CDR3 protein. This sample yields about 780,000 distinct CDR3 sequences, of which more than 35% are seen a single time; roughly 20% belongs to the top ten. Specimen: blood. These receptor sequences come from a man older than 75 in good health.

This clonotype was picked up a small number of times. The CDR3 nucleotides read TGCAGCGTTGAAGATAGGACAGGGCTGGCCCAGCATTTT. Translated: CSVEDRTGLAQHF. The chain uses TRBV29-1 and TRBJ1-5, with 8 nucleotides matching TRBD1. CDR1 is SQVTM and CDR2 is ANQGSEA in the germline V gene. CDR3 length: 13 residues. Unmatched junction bases numbered 6, after V lost 0 bases and J lost 11 bases.

V gene TRBV21-1 combines with J gene TRBJ2-1; the table's TRBD2 call for D was not verified on the DNA. TRBV21-1 is assigned pseudogene status. The CDR3 covers 11 residues. The CDR3 DNA is TGTGCCAGCGACGGGGAGGATGAGCAGTTCTTC. It translates to CASDGEDEQFF.

V usage is TRBV6-1 and J usage is TRBJ2-1; perhaps TRBD1 as D (6 bases). This CDR3 spans 19 amino acids. The germline gives CDR1 MNHNS, CDR2 SASEGT. V gave up 6 bases and J gave up 5 bases, with 29 bases separating them. CDR3 region: CASSLRLPILQGGNNEQFF. CDR3 DNA: TGTGCCAGCAGCCTCCGACTCCCAATTCTCCAAGGGGGTAACAATGAGCAGTTCTTC.

The J gene is TRBJ1-2, the V gene TRBV6-5; weak D call: TRBD1 (6 bases). V was shortened by 4 bases and J by 4 bases, with 22 bases between the two germline ends. The CDR3 totals 17 residues. Per germline, CDR1 MNHEY and CDR2 SVGAGI. CDR3 residues: CASSFLSDRPDPYGYTF. The DNA of the CDR3 is TGTGCCAGCAGTTTCCTAAGCGACAGGCCCGACCCCTATGGCTACACCTTC.

This chain uses TRBV4-1 with TRBJ2-5; 14 bases are a match to TRBD2. V shed 0 bases and J 5 bases; nucleotides not matched to a gene: 2. The CDR3 is made up of 16 amino acids. CDR1 and CDR2 from the germline V gene are MGHRA and YSYEKL. The CDR3 nucleotides read TGCGCCAGCAGCCAAGAGGGACTAGCGGGAGAGGAGACCCAGTACTTC. Residues: CASSQEGLAGEETQYF.

This clonotype has a count of ten or more. The chain recombines TRBV12-3 or TRBV12-4 with TRBJ2-1; no clear D gene. The CDR3 covers 12 residues. V dropped 3 bases and J dropped 6 bases, with 6 bases sitting between them. In nucleotides, the CDR3 is TGTGCCAGCAGTTTGACGTTCAATGAGCAGTTCTTC. Protein: CASSLTFNEQFF.

The chain links TRBV3-1 to TRBJ1-1, with 7 bases fitting TRBD1. Trimming at V came to 4 bases and at J to 6 bases, leaving 5 bases not matched to a gene. The CDR3 has 13 amino acids. Germline V gene lookup returns CDR1 LGHDT and CDR2 YNNKEL (reference sequence). The CDR3 here is CASSLTGRAEAFF. The CDR3 nucleotides are TGTGCCAGCAGCCTGACAGGGAGGGCTGAAGCTTTCTTT. Using reference TRBV3-1 and TRBJ1-1 for the parts outside the CDR3, the full variable domain is DTAVSQTPKYLVTQMGNDKSIKCEQNLGHDTMYWYKQDSKKFLKIMFSYNNKELIINETVPNRFSPKSPDKAHLNLHINSLELGDSAVYFCASSLTGRAEAFFGQGTRLTVV.

V is TRBV29-1 and J is TRBJ2-1; TRBD2 might be the D (5 bases). Germline loops: CDR1 SQVTM, CDR2 ANQGSEA. V was trimmed by 0 bases and J by 9 bases, leaving 15 bases between them. This CDR3 region has 14 residues. The CDR3 region is CSVEDESGLVEQFF. As DNA, the CDR3 is TGCAGCGTTGAAGATGAATCGGGGTTGGTTGAGCAGTTCTTC.

The CDR3 region has the DNA TGCAGTGCCAAGACAGCAATTTGGGCAGATACGCAGTATTTT. This sequence encodes CSAKTAIWADTQYF. This chain joins TRBV20-1 and TRBJ2-3; D may be TRBD1 (5 bases). The CDR3 totals 14 residues. Looked up from germline, CDR1 is DFQATT and CDR2 is SNEGSKA (reference sequence). The V end was cut by 6 bases, the J end by 4 bases, with 17 bases between.

To note about this clonotype: A much larger clone lies a single base off, so this may be a read error. The chain recombines TRBV20-1 with TRBJ2-5; D might be TRBD2 (7 bases). This CDR3 region has 15 residues. V lost 1 base, J lost 11 bases, and 23 bases lay in between. The germline CDR1 and CDR2 sequences are DFQATT and SNEGSKA (reference sequence). The CDR3 is CSARGGEGGVNEQYF. The CDR3 nucleotides read TGCAGTGCTAGAGGCGGAGAGGGGGGGGTCAATGAGCAGTACTTC.

The V call is TRBV7-3, the J call TRBJ2-2; maybe TRBD2 (7 bases). Germline values: CDR1 SGHTA, CDR2 FQGTGA. The CDR3 has 16 residues. V lost 3 bases and J lost 0, with 11 bases in between. The CDR3 sequence: CASSFRGGANTGELFF. As DNA, the CDR3 is TGTGCCAGCAGCTTTAGGGGGGGTGCGAACACCGGGGAGCTGTTTTTT.

This chain links TRBV3-1 with TRBJ1-2; 7 bases are shared with TRBD1. Germline V gene sequence: CDR1 LGHDT, CDR2 YNNKEL (reference sequence). With 3 bases clipped from V and 0 bases from J, the junction kept 7 bases outside the gene matches. This CDR3 is 16 amino acids long. CDR3 in DNA: TGTGCCAGCAGCCAGGCTCGACAGGGTACTAACTATGGCTACACCTTC. Translated: CASSQARQGTNYGYTF.

The CDR3 nucleotides are TGTGCCATCAGTGAAAAACTAGCGGGAGTCGCAGATACGCAGTATTTT. Protein product: CAISEKLAGVADTQYF. The V and J genes are TRBV10-3 and TRBJ2-3, with 11 bases aligning to TRBD2. V shed 3 bases, J shed 4 bases, and the junction held 6 bases outside the gene matches. CDR1 is ENHRY and CDR2 is SYGVKD in the germline V gene. CDR3 size: 16 residues.